This TCR beta chain stems from a study of OX40 agonist ivuxolimab in advanced cancers. About the research overall: Patients were treated with intravenous ivuxolimab, dosed at 0.01 to 10 mg/kg and infused every 2 weeks.

The assay was immunoSEQ multiplex PCR, and TCRdb's table has in-frame clones only and misses some. The sample carries about 99,000 clones, around 96% recorded once. The source of this sequence is an adult with an advanced solid tumor such as melanoma, head and neck, liver or kidney cancer. The sequenced sample was CD4+ or CD8+ T cells sorted from blood, obtained in a trial of the OX40 agonist ivuxolimab.

DNA of the CDR3: TGTGCCAGCTCACCACCAGCCGGGGGGACTGAAGCTTTCTTT. Protein sequence: CASSPPAGGTEAFF. The chain joins TRBV18 to TRBJ1-1, with TRBD1 as a possible D gene (5 bases). With 0 bases removed from V and 5 bases from J, the gap between germline ends came to 10 bases. Germline CDR1 reads KGHSH; CDR2 reads LQKENI. This CDR3 comprises 14 residues.